The 22 T cell receptor beta chains below all came from one sample that was sequenced in a study of T cell repertoires in cytomegalovirus infection. No cognate antigen is known for these TCRs. MiXCR was run by TCRdb on the reads, yielding one entry per CDR3 protein. The data show hundreds of thousands of distinct CDR3 sequences, with 30% to 40% seen just once and roughly 15% held by the top ten. Source: cultured PBMCs, taken from culture after CMV antigen stimulation. The receptors shown here come from a human donor in good health (CMV status not recorded). Some clones in this sample may be carry-over from other donors' samples.

The table lists this clonotype with a few counts. The chain joins TRBV29-1 to TRBJ1-4; TRBD1 might be the D (5 bases). CDR3 length: 13 amino acids. V was trimmed by 4 bases and J by 2 bases, leaving 8 bases between them. The germline gives CDR1 SQVTM, CDR2 ANQGSEA. CDR3 coding DNA: TGCAGCGTTGTCGGGACGACTAATGAAAAACTGTTTTTT. Its protein product is CSVVGTTNEKLFF.

This clonotype has just a few counts. The chain recombines TRBV4-3 with TRBJ2-3; 12 nucleotides match TRBD2. Germline CDR1 and CDR2: LGHNA and YSLEER. The V gene end was trimmed by 0 bases and the J gene end by 3 bases; junction bases not matched to a gene: 16. The CDR3 covers 21 residues. CDR3 in amino acids: CASSQDTSTSGRGELTDTQYF. The CDR3 DNA reads as TGCGCCAGCAGCCAAGATACGTCGACTAGCGGGAGAGGGGAACTTACAGATACGCAGTATTTT.

The chain couples TRBV14 to TRBJ2-2; tentatively, D is TRBD1 (5 bases). The germline gives CDR1 SGHDN, CDR2 FVKESK. CDR3 length equals 15 residues. Trimming pared 1 base from V and 7 bases from J, leaving 13 bases between. This chain's CDR3 is CASSQVLTRVGELFF. CDR3 nucleotide sequence: TGTGCCAGCAGCCAAGTCCTAACCAGGGTCGGGGAGCTGTTTTTT.

The V and J genes are TRBV2 and TRBJ2-1, with D possibly being TRBD2 (7 bases). V was shortened by 3 bases and J by 11 bases, with 26 bases between the two germline ends. The germline gives CDR1 SNHLY, CDR2 FYNNEI. The CDR3 runs 17 residues. The DNA for the CDR3 is TGTGCCAGCAGTGATATAGGGGGGGCTAGCGTAAACCACAAGCAGTTCTTC. Translated: CASSDIGGASVNHKQFF.

This chain connects TRBV6-8 to TRBJ1-3; a weak D match, TRBD1 (5 bases). Germline CDR1 reads MNHGY; CDR2 reads SAAAGT. The CDR3 extends over 15 amino acids. V was shortened by 2 bases and J by 2 bases, with 10 bases between the two germline ends. CDR3 bases: TGTGCCAGCAGTTACGGGGCAGGGCCTGGAAACACCATATATTTT. It translates to CASSYGAGPGNTIYF.

J is TRBJ2-5 and V is TRBV9, with a tentative D call TRBD1 (5 bases). The CDR3 extends over 15 amino acids. Per germline, CDR1 SGDLS and CDR2 YYNGEE. V was cut by 2 bases and J by 2 bases, with 13 bases left in between. CDR3 bases: TGTGCCAGCAGCGTTGGAGTGGGGCTACAAGAGACCCAGTACTTC. It is translated as CASSVGVGLQETQYF. Filled out from reference TRBV9 and TRBJ2-5, the complete variable domain reads DSGVTQTPKHLITATGQRVTLRCSPRSGDLSVYWYQQSLDQGLQFLIQYYNGEERAKGNILERFSAQQFPDLHSELNLSSLELGDSALYFCASSVGVGLQETQYFGPGTRLLVL.

The chain is built from TRBV7-9 and TRBJ2-1; 8 nucleotides match TRBD2. The CDR3 has 17 residues. V was clipped by 2 bases and J by 2 bases; unmatched bases: 8. Germline V gene lookup returns CDR1 SEHNR and CDR2 FQNEAQ (reference sequence). The CDR3 DNA is TGTGCCAGCAGCTTAAGGTCCAGCGGGAGCACCTACAATGAGCAGTTCTTC. It yields the protein CASSLRSSGSTYNEQFF. Variable domain in full (rest from reference TRBV7-9 and TRBJ2-1): DTGVSQNPRHKITKRGQNVTFRCDPISEHNRLYWYRQTLGQGPEFLTYFQNEAQLEKSRLLSDRFSAERPKGSFSTLEIQRTEQGDSAMYLCASSLRSSGSTYNEQFFGPGTRLTVL.

V is TRBV9 and J is TRBJ1-1; D is unclear. The V gene lost 3 bases and the J gene lost 2 bases, with 14 bases spanning the gap. Germline V gene lookup returns CDR1 SGDLS and CDR2 YYNGEE. The CDR3 loop spans 15 amino acids. The CDR3 loop is CASSAPRTANTEAFF. CDR3 DNA sequence: TGTGCCAGCAGCGCACCCCGAACAGCCAACACTGAAGCTTTCTTT.

The V call is TRBV7-9, the J call TRBJ1-4, with 9 bases fitting TRBD1. The CDR3 loop spans 15 amino acids. With V trimmed by 5 bases and J by 8 bases, 9 bases remained unmatched. CDR1 SEHNR and CDR2 FQNEAQ come from the germline V gene (reference sequence). CDR3 sequence reads: CASSRRGQGNEKLFF. Here the CDR3 DNA reads TGTGCCAGCAGCAGGCGGGGACAGGGCAACGAAAAACTGTTTTTT.

The chain uses TRBV6-5 and TRBJ1-1; 9 nucleotides line up with TRBD1. V shed 7 bases, J shed 4 bases, and the junction held 4 bases outside the gene matches. The germline V gene has CDR1 MNHEY and CDR2 SVGAGI. The CDR3 is 13 amino acids. CDR3 in amino acids: CASIGTGTTEAFF. The CDR3, as DNA: TGTGCCAGCATTGGGACAGGGACCACTGAAGCTTTCTTT.

CDR3 coding DNA: TGTGCCAGCAGCTTACTCTCTTCGGGACAGGGGGCTTCCCCTAGCTCCTACAATGAGCAGTTCTTC. This codes for CASSLLSSGQGASPSSYNEQFF. The chain uses TRBV7-2 and TRBJ2-1, with 12 bases fitting TRBD1. V lost 2 bases and J lost 0; bases outside the gene matches: 17. This CDR3 is 22 amino acids long. Germline V lookup: CDR1 SGHTA, CDR2 FQGNSA. The entire variable domain, with the rest obtained from reference TRBV7-2 and TRBJ2-1, is as follows: GAGVSQSPSNKVTEKGKDVELRCDPISGHTALYWYRQSLGQGLEFLIYFQGNSAPDKSGLPSDRFSAERTGGSVSTLTIQRTQQEDSAVYLCASSLLSSGQGASPSSYNEQFFGPGTRLTVL.

The sample holds a few counts of this clonotype. The rearrangement uses TRBV29-1 and TRBJ2-6; D perhaps matches TRBD1 (8 bases). V shed 5 bases and J shed 2 bases, with 25 bases lying between them. The CDR3 runs to 19 residues. In germline, CDR1 is SQVTM, CDR2 ANQGSEA. Here the CDR3 reads CSVIPSGGGEGTGANVLTF. CDR3 bases: TGCAGCGTTATACCGTCAGGGGGCGGGGAGGGAACTGGGGCCAACGTCCTGACTTTC.

This clonotype was recorded a few times. The chain joins TRBV7-2 to TRBJ2-3; the D gene is possibly TRBD2 (6 bases). Trimming took off 7 bases at V and 4 bases at J, with 15 bases between the two ends. The CDR3 is 14 amino acids. Germline lookup yields CDR1 SGHTA and CDR2 FQGNSA. CDR3 in DNA: TGTGCCAGCACCAAACTTACTAGCCCAGATACGCAGTATTTT. Translating it yields CASTKLTSPDTQYF.

This clonotype turned up a few times. The chain links TRBV7-3 to TRBJ2-7; D possibly uses TRBD1 or TRBD2 (5 bases each). The CDR3 consists of 13 residues. V dropped 1 base and J dropped 7 bases, with 11 bases sitting between them. Germline V gene lookup returns CDR1 SGHTA and CDR2 FQGTGA. CDR3 in amino acids: CASSLSLWGEQYF. The CDR3 DNA sequence: TGTGCCAGCAGCTTAAGTCTTTGGGGGGAGCAGTACTTC.

The chain uses TRBV12-3 or TRBV12-4 and TRBJ1-1, with a possible D match to TRBD1 (6 bases). The CDR3 sequence is 14 residues long. V was cut by 1 base and J by 5 bases, with 11 bases left in between. In DNA form, the CDR3 reads TGTGCCAGCAGTTTAGAAGTTAGGGGGACTGAAGCTTTCTTT. It translates to CASSLEVRGTEAFF.

The V gene is TRBV7-9, the J gene TRBJ2-7, with D perhaps matching TRBD2 (5 bases). The ends were cut back, 5 bases at V and 6 bases at J, with 14 bases in the middle. The germline V gene encodes CDR1 SEHNR and CDR2 FQNEAQ (reference sequence). CDR3 length equals 13 residues. CDR3 amino acids: CASSTTTSGEQYF. CDR3 DNA sequence: TGTGCCAGCAGCACTACTACTAGTGGCGAGCAGTACTTC.

This rearrangement joins TRBV6-2 or TRBV6-3 to TRBJ2-4; D may be TRBD2 (6 bases). The CDR3 runs 20 residues. Germline V gene lookup returns CDR1 MNHEY and CDR2 SVGEGT. Trimming shortened V by 2 bases and J by 3 bases, and 26 bases separated the two germline ends. CDR3 nucleotides: TGTGCCAGCAGTTACCGTGCAGGGATATCTCCACTCGGGAGCAAAAACATTCAGTACTTC. It is translated as CASSYRAGISPLGSKNIQYF.

This clonotype was counted between two and nine times. The chain combines TRBV6-1 with TRBJ2-5; 12 bases are a match to TRBD2. The length of the CDR3 is 18 residues. The germline gives CDR1 MNHNS, CDR2 SASEGT. Germline trimming cut 4 bases from V and 2 bases from J; bases unmatched to any gene: 11. The CDR3 region is CASSGGTSGRFGQETQYF. The CDR3 coding sequence is TGTGCCAGCAGTGGTGGGACTAGCGGGCGGTTTGGTCAAGAGACCCAGTACTTC.

V is TRBV2 and J is TRBJ2-1, with D possibly TRBD2 on 6 matching bases. The CDR3 runs 14 residues. CDR1 and CDR2 from the germline V gene are SNHLY and FYNNEI. Trimming cost V 6 bases and J 6 bases, with 15 bases left between them. The CDR3 sequence is CASSDGFSGNEQFF. For the CDR3, the DNA is TGTGCCAGCAGCGATGGATTTAGCGGCAATGAGCAGTTCTTC.

Many counts were recorded for this clonotype. This chain uses TRBV7-2 with TRBJ1-1; 9 bases are shared with TRBD1. Germline assignment: CDR1 SGHTA and CDR2 FQGNSA. V trimming: 4 bases; J trimming: 5 bases; junction bases outside the gene matches: 14. The CDR3 consists of 17 residues. The CDR3 reads CASSYGIQGAGRTEAFF. The CDR3 bases are TGTGCCAGCAGCTACGGAATACAGGGGGCTGGAAGGACTGAAGCTTTCTTT.

The rearrangement links TRBV4-2 to TRBJ2-5, with 7 bases aligning to TRBD1. Germline lookup yields CDR1 LGHNA and CDR2 YNFKEQ. Losses at the gene ends were 8 bases for V and 2 bases for J; bases not matched to a gene: 17. The CDR3 has 17 residues. The CDR3 nucleotides are TGTGCCAGCTCAAAGGGGACAGAGCCGTATTTTCAAGAGACCCAGTACTTC. Residues: CASSKGTEPYFQETQYF.

This clonotype was detected only a few times. The CDR3 DNA reads as TGTGCCAGCAGATTTTGGGTGCAGGGCCTCAATCAGCCCCAGCATTTT. Protein sequence: CASRFWVQGLNQPQHF. The rearrangement links TRBV27 to TRBJ1-5; a weak D match, TRBD1 (5 bases). The CDR3 totals 16 residues. With 6 bases removed from V and 3 bases from J, the gap between germline ends came to 18 bases. Germline V gene sequence: CDR1 MNHEY, CDR2 SMNVEV (reference sequence).